This T cell receptor (beta chain) appears in the sequencing data of a study of cytomegalovirus exposure and HLA in healthy donors. Study overall: As an earlier analysis found, roughly 170 million T cells yielded over 95 million unique TCR beta sequences. Regarding the study as a whole: Analyses of presence/absence relied on an assumption of roughly uniform sequencing depth across donors. The authors later linked a missense DCLRE1C variant to TCR beta V- and J-gene trimming.

V shed 4 bases, J shed 3 bases, and the junction held 8 bases outside the gene matches. The CDR3 loop spans 15 amino acids. CDR1 is SGHVS and CDR2 is FQNEAQ in the germline V gene. The PCR had 60 Vbeta and 13 Jbeta primers. Method: immunoSEQ multiplex PCR; TCRdb's copy keeps in-frame clones and lacks some. The sample includes over 50,000 clones, around 85% of them seen just once. As concerns this clone: Antigen specificity is unknown.

The clonotype originates from a man aged 35-49 years in good health and CMV-seronegative. The rearrangement joins TRBV7-8 to TRBJ1-2, with 7 bases that match TRBD1. The sequencing input was PBMCs. The CDR3 spells CASSSTRDSYYGYTF. The CDR3 DNA reads as TGTGCCAGCAGCTCAACCCGGGACAGTTACTATGGCTACACCTTC.